This passage covers 5 T cell receptor beta chains from one sample sequenced in a study of T-cell reconstitution after alpha-beta-depleted transplantation in children. The TCRbeta library was prepared with unique molecular identifiers. MiXCR, run by TCRdb on the PCR reads, gives a single entry per CDR3 protein. The sample includes roughly 340,000 distinct CDR3 sequences, about 17% of them seen just once. Sequencing was performed on PBMCs, mostly from graft donor cells, taken 360 days after TCRalphabeta/CD19-depleted stem cell transplant. The source of these receptors is a male patient between 2 and 10 years old who had a stem cell transplant for acute lymphoblastic leukemia, so the T cells may come from the graft donor.

This clonotype appeared many times. The chain employs TRBV28 and TRBJ2-7, with D perhaps matching TRBD2 (5 bases). Trimming took off 4 bases at V and 2 bases at J, with 12 bases between the two ends. The CDR3 runs to 14 residues. Germline loops: CDR1 MDHEN, CDR2 SYDVKM. The CDR3 DNA sequence: TGTGCCAGCAGTTCCCTCCCGGAGGCCTACGAGCAGTACTTC. Its translation is CASSSLPEAYEQYF. Full variable domain (remainder filled in from reference TRBV28 and TRBJ2-7): DVKVTQSSRYLVKRTGEKVFLECVQDMDHENMFWYRQDPGLGLRLIYFSYDVKMKEKGDIPEGYSVSREKKERFSLILESASTNQTSMYLCASSSLPEAYEQYFGPGTRLTVT.

This clonotype has a handful of counts. This chain links TRBV7-9 with TRBJ2-1; D gene unclear. The CDR3 runs to 14 residues. The ends were cut back, 6 bases at V and 3 bases at J, with 12 bases in the middle. The germline gives CDR1 SEHNR, CDR2 FQNEAQ (reference sequence). The CDR3 reads CASSSPMDYNEQFF. CDR3 bases: TGTGCCAGCAGTAGCCCAATGGACTACAATGAGCAGTTCTTC.

This clonotype has a handful of counts. V is TRBV20-1 and J is TRBJ2-1, with 13 bases identical to TRBD2. Germline CDR1 and CDR2: DFQATT and SNEGSKA (reference sequence). The CDR3 extends over 17 amino acids. V shed 0 bases and J 7 bases; nucleotides not matched to a gene: 9. CDR3 coding DNA: TGCAGTGCTAGAGATATGAAAACTAGCGGGAGGGGGAATGAGCAGTTCTTC. Its protein product is CSARDMKTSGRGNEQFF.

The V gene is TRBV2, the J gene TRBJ2-5; the match to TRBD1 covers 8 bases. CDR1 and CDR2 from the germline V gene are SNHLY and FYNNEI. Trimming at V came to 9 bases and at J to 3 bases, leaving 6 bases not matched to a gene. The CDR3 is 13 residues long. CDR3 residues: CASGRGLEETQYF. The CDR3, as DNA: TGTGCCAGTGGCAGGGGGCTGGAAGAGACCCAGTACTTC.

This clonotype has a handful of counts. V gene TRBV9 combines with J gene TRBJ1-2, with TRBD1 as a possible D gene (6 bases). The CDR3 extends over 15 amino acids. Germline CDR1 SGDLS, CDR2 YYNGEE. V was cut by 3 bases and J by 5 bases, with 17 bases left in between. The chain's CDR3 is CASSAQPGARYGYTF. CDR3 nucleotide sequence: TGTGCCAGCAGCGCCCAGCCGGGGGCGCGGTATGGCTACACCTTC.